Below are 22 T cell receptor beta chains sequenced from a single sample in a study of blood T cell repertoires in COVID-19. Only in-frame clones appear in the TCRdb table, and some are missing; sequencing was by immunoSEQ multiplex PCR. This sample yields 25,000 to 35,000 clones, of which around 85% are seen a single time; roughly 9.1% belongs to the top ten. Sequences were obtained from peripheral blood. The origin of the receptors is a man at least 80 years old with active COVID-19.

The chain carries TRBV5-4 and TRBJ2-3; perhaps TRBD2 as D (7 bases). V was pared by 3 bases and J by 7 bases, with 21 bases between. This CDR3 contains 16 residues. The germline gives CDR1 SGHNT, CDR2 YYREEE (reference sequence). The DNA of the CDR3 is TGTGCCAGCAGCTCCAAAGGGGGGGGGCCTATAAATACGCAGTATTTT. Translation gives CASSSKGGGPINTQYF.

The chain links TRBV30 to TRBJ2-2; 7 nucleotides match TRBD2. The CDR3 covers 13 residues. The V gene's germline CDR1 is GTSNPN and CDR2 SVGIG (reference sequence). V shed 1 base, J shed 6 bases, and the junction held 2 bases outside the gene matches. This CDR3 is CAWSASGAGELFF. CDR3 DNA: TGTGCCTGGAGTGCTAGCGGAGCCGGGGAGCTGTTTTTT.

This clone was counted a few times. The V gene is TRBV2, the J gene TRBJ1-4; D is unclear. CDR1 and CDR2 (germline): SNHLY, FYNNEI. The CDR3 is made up of 14 amino acids. The V end lost 2 bases, the J end lost 0 bases, and 4 bases lay between the germline ends. CDR3 sequence reads: CASSELTTNEKLFF. The CDR3, as DNA: TGTGCCAGCAGTGAACTAACAACTAATGAAAAACTGTTTTTT.

The genes are TRBV5-5 and TRBJ2-7; a possible D gene is TRBD1 (5 bases). With 0 bases removed from V and 3 bases from J, the gap between germline ends came to 10 bases. The germline gives CDR1 SGHKS, CDR2 YYEKEE (reference sequence). The CDR3 has 14 residues. The DNA of the CDR3 is TGTGCCAGCAGCTTGGAATGGCAGGGCTACGAGCAGTACTTC. Residues: CASSLEWQGYEQYF. Full variable domain (remainder filled in from reference TRBV5-5 and TRBJ2-7): DAGVTQSPTHLIKTRGQQVTLRCSPISGHKSVSWYQQVLGQGPQFIFQYYEKEERGRGNFPDRFSARQFPNYSSELNVNALLLGDSALYLCASSLEWQGYEQYFGPGTRLTVT.

In its sample, this clone was seen once. The chain combines TRBV11-2 with TRBJ1-1, with a tentative D call TRBD1 (6 bases). CDR3 size: 13 residues. Germline V gene data show CDR1 as SGHAT and CDR2 as FQNNGV. V shed 5 bases and J shed 11 bases, with 18 bases lying between them. The CDR3 here is CASSVRDKGGAFF. For the CDR3, the DNA is TGTGCCAGCAGCGTCCGGGACAAGGGCGGTGCTTTCTTT.

The chain employs TRBV10-3 and TRBJ2-3; 9 bases agree with TRBD2. Germline CDR1 ENHRY, CDR2 SYGVKD. The ends lost 2 bases at V and 1 base at J; junction bases unmatched: 4. The CDR3 extends over 16 amino acids. The CDR3 region has the DNA TGTGCCATCAGTGAGGTGGCTAGCGGGGGCACAGATACGCAGTATTTT. Its translation: CAISEVASGGTDTQYF.

CDR3 residues: CASSQGRLGYTF. As DNA, the CDR3 is TGCGCCAGCAGCCAGGGTAGGCTTGGCTACACCTTC. V gene TRBV5-1 combines with J gene TRBJ1-2, with D perhaps TRBD1 (5 bases). This CDR3 has 12 residues. Germline V lookup: CDR1 SGHRS, CDR2 YFSETQ. Trimming took off 4 bases at V and 7 bases at J, with 11 bases between the two ends.

CDR3 coding DNA: TGCGCCAGCAGCTTGGGACTGAGCGGTGAGCAGTTCTTC. This sequence encodes CASSLGLSGEQFF. The chain recombines TRBV5-1 with TRBJ2-1; TRBD2 is a possible D gene (5 bases). V lost 0 bases and J 9 bases, leaving 10 bases between the germline ends. The CDR3 extends over 13 amino acids. Germline V gives CDR1 SGHRS, CDR2 YFSETQ.

This sequence joins TRBV6-5 and TRBJ1-2; TRBD1 aligns across 7 bases. CDR3 length: 12 amino acids. Trimming at V came to 10 bases and at J to 8 bases, leaving 10 bases not matched to a gene. Per germline, CDR1 MNHEY and CDR2 SVGAGI. The CDR3 here is CATIGQAGGYTF. The CDR3 region has the DNA TGTGCCACCATAGGACAGGCCGGGGGCTACACCTTC.

This clone is categorized as medium-sized. The genes are TRBV19 and TRBJ1-1; unclear D gene. Germline V CDR1 and CDR2: LNHDA, SQIVND (reference sequence). CDR3 length: 13 amino acids. The V and J ends lost 3 bases and 4 bases respectively, with 9 bases between them. CDR3 coding DNA: TGTGCCAGTAGTATGGTCCCGGGCACTGAAGCTTTCTTT. Translated, it gives CASSMVPGTEAFF.

The chain employs TRBV6-1 and TRBJ1-1; D call uncertain. The CDR3 totals 13 residues. Trimming took 2 bases from V and 7 from J, leaving 11 bases between them. Germline values: CDR1 MNHNS, CDR2 SASEGT. CDR3 nucleotide sequence: TGTGCCAGCAGTGAAACGGTTGGTTTTGAAGCTTTCTTT. Translation: CASSETVGFEAFF.

Concerning this clone: The junction shows a germline mismatch at one end, possibly a read error. The CDR3 here is CASTSCEQYF. The CDR3 DNA follows: TGTGCCAGTACCTCCTGCGAGCAGTACTTC. The rearrangement joins TRBV19 to TRBJ2-7; D is uncertain. Germline CDR1 is LNHDA and CDR2 is SQIVND (reference sequence). CDR3 size: 10 residues.

The rearrangement uses TRBV10-3 and TRBJ1-1; no clear D gene. CDR1 is ENHRY and CDR2 is SYGVKD in the germline V gene. V was cut by 3 bases and J by 1 base, with 3 bases left in between. This CDR3 is 12 amino acids long. In nucleotides, the CDR3 is TGTGCCATCAGTGACAGGAACACTGAAGCTTTCTTT. Translation gives CAISDRNTEAFF.

This clone was seen only once. The gene calls are TRBV4-2 and TRBJ2-1; 9 positions match TRBD1. Germline V CDR1 and CDR2: LGHNA, YNFKEQ. V gave up 4 bases and J gave up 1 base; unmatched junction bases: 2. The CDR3 is 15 amino acids. Here the CDR3 reads CASSPGQGSYNEQFF. CDR3 nucleotide sequence: TGTGCCAGCAGCCCCGGACAGGGGTCCTACAATGAGCAGTTCTTC.

The chain is built from TRBV27 and TRBJ1-1; TRBD1 agrees at 8 bases. Germline V gene lookup returns CDR1 MNHEY and CDR2 SMNVEV (reference sequence). This CDR3 has 14 residues. With 8 bases clipped from V and 5 bases from J, the junction kept 10 bases outside the gene matches. Here the CDR3 reads CASRITRQGTEAFF. CDR3 coding DNA: TGTGCCAGCCGTATAACTCGACAGGGGACTGAAGCTTTCTTT.

This chain joins TRBV5-1 and TRBJ1-2, with 8 bases identical to TRBD1. The CDR3 runs to 14 residues. Germline CDR1 and CDR2: SGHRS and YFSETQ. V was pared by 3 bases and J by 4 bases, with 5 bases of the junction left unmatched. The CDR3 DNA reads TGCGCCAGCAGCTCTGAACAGGGGGTCTATGGCTACACCTTC. Translated, it gives CASSSEQGVYGYTF.

The rearrangement links TRBV30 to TRBJ1-3; D may be TRBD1 (5 bases). V was trimmed by 2 bases and J by 4 bases, leaving 6 bases between them. The germline CDR1 and CDR2 sequences are GTSNPN and SVGIG (reference sequence). The CDR3 covers 12 residues. The CDR3 nucleotides read TGTGCCTGGAGTCAGGGAGGAAACACCATATATTTT. This codes for CAWSQGGNTIYF.

The chain combines TRBV19 with TRBJ1-2, with D tentatively TRBD1 (6 bases). Trimming removed 9 bases at V and 3 bases at J, with 14 bases between. The CDR3 has 13 amino acids. Germline values: CDR1 LNHDA, CDR2 SQIVND (reference sequence). The CDR3 DNA is TGTGCCAGCAGGGGAAAGGCGCACTATGGCTACACCTTC. Translated, it gives CASRGKAHYGYTF.

The chain links TRBV5-1 to TRBJ1-1; D perhaps matches TRBD1 (5 bases). This CDR3 comprises 16 residues. CDR1 and CDR2 from the germline V gene are SGHRS and YFSETQ. The V gene lost 1 base and the J gene lost 1 base, with 14 bases spanning the gap. The CDR3: CASSLLGQDSNTEAFF. CDR3 nucleotide sequence: TGCGCCAGCAGCTTGTTAGGACAAGACTCGAACACTGAAGCTTTCTTT.

The chain has TRBV28 and TRBJ1-6; D possibly corresponds to TRBD1 (5 bases). Germline V CDR1 and CDR2: MDHEN, SYDVKM. The V and J ends lost 5 bases and 6 bases respectively, with 11 bases between them. The CDR3 runs to 14 residues. CDR3 region: CASSLTESNSPLHF. The CDR3 bases are TGTGCCAGCAGTCTGACAGAGAGTAATTCACCCCTCCACTTT.

CDR3 region: CASSWGTSGIQETQYF. DNA for the CDR3: TGCGCCAGCAGCTGGGGGACTAGCGGTATCCAAGAGACCCAGTACTTC. The chain recombines TRBV5-1 with TRBJ2-5; 11 positions match TRBD2. V shed 3 bases, J shed 1 base, and the junction held 5 bases outside the gene matches. The CDR3 contains 16 residues. Germline-derived CDR1 and CDR2 are SGHRS and YFSETQ. Full variable domain (remainder filled in from reference TRBV5-1 and TRBJ2-5): KAGVTQTPRYLIKTRGQQVTLSCSPISGHRSVSWYQQTPGQGLQFLFEYFSETQRNKGNFPGRFSGRQFSNSRSEMNVSTLELGDSALYLCASSWGTSGIQETQYFGPGTRLLVL.

This clone has just one count. The chain carries TRBV18 and TRBJ1-6, with TRBD1 matching over 9 bases. The CDR3 contains 13 residues. The J segment lost 14 bases and the V segment lost 6 bases, leaving 8 bases of the junction unmatched. Germline values: CDR1 KGHSH, CDR2 LQKENI. CDR3 residues: CASSLGQGETLHF. CDR3 in DNA: TGTGCCAGCTCTCTGGGACAGGGCGAGACCCTCCACTTT.